This record looks at one T cell receptor (beta chain) sequence and its context. The sample comes from a study of OX40 agonist ivuxolimab in advanced cancers. CDR3 length: 16 residues. Trimming removed 0 bases at V and 3 bases at J, with 15 bases between. In germline, CDR1 is SGHRS, CDR2 YFSETQ. The protocol was immunoSEQ multiplex PCR, while the TCRdb copy is restricted to in-frame clones and leaves out a portion. This table holds approximately 92,000 clones, 84% found once. The rearrangement joins TRBV5-1 to TRBJ1-2; no reliable D call. The input for sequencing was CD4+ or CD8+ T cells sorted from blood, taken in a trial of the OX40 agonist ivuxolimab. The clonotype was recovered from an adult with an advanced solid tumor such as melanoma, head and neck, liver or kidney cancer. The CDR3 sequence: CASSLEAQGGHYGYTF. The CDR3 nucleotides read TGCGCCAGCAGCTTGGAGGCCCAAGGAGGCCACTATGGCTACACCTTC.